The 20 T cell receptor beta chains presented below share a single source sample, sequenced in a study of cytomegalovirus exposure and HLA in healthy donors (TCRdb year 2017). Library creation used the immunoSEQ multiplex PCR assay. For the multiplex PCR, a mixture combining 60 forward primers for TCR Vbeta segments and 13 reverse primers for TCR Jbeta segments was used. The table was pulled from immuneACCESS by TCRdb, which kept in-frame rearrangements only. Such tables lose some clones; where checked, under half of the loss comes from unresolved V genes, and the rest has no known cause. The sample table records about 150,000 clones; 75% to 80% of these occur just once. The ten largest clones capture just over 3% of the sample. Sequenced sample: PBMCs. All receptors derive from a middle-aged woman in good health and CMV-seronegative.

The chain has TRBV5-1 and TRBJ1-2; tentative D call: TRBD1 (5 bases). This CDR3 has 17 amino acids. The germline CDR1 and CDR2 sequences are SGHRS and YFSETQ. V was pared by 3 bases and J by 1 base, with 19 bases between. The CDR3 spells CASSSRTPDSNNYGYTF. CDR3 DNA: TGCGCCAGCAGCTCACGTACCCCCGACAGCAATAACTATGGCTACACCTTC.

The chain joins TRBV10-1 to TRBJ2-1, with 9 bases matching TRBD2. Trimming removed 8 bases from V and 7 bases from J; junction bases left unmatched: 6. Germline CDR1 is WNHNN and CDR2 is SYGVQD (reference sequence). This CDR3 spans 13 amino acids. The CDR3 sequence: CASGAGGENEQFF. As DNA, the CDR3 is TGCGCCAGCGGTGCGGGGGGGGAAAATGAGCAGTTCTTC.

The chain uses TRBV7-3 and TRBJ2-1, with 9 bases identical to TRBD2. CDR1 and CDR2 (germline): SGHTA, FQGTGA. V lost 2 bases and J lost 7; bases outside the gene matches: 6. The CDR3 contains 15 residues. CDR3 loop: CASSLGTSLINEQFF. The DNA of the CDR3 is TGTGCCAGCAGCTTAGGGACTAGCCTGATTAATGAGCAGTTCTTC.

The chain combines TRBV18 with TRBJ2-2, with a possible D match to TRBD1 (5 bases). Germline CDR1 is KGHSH and CDR2 is LQKENI. The CDR3 runs to 15 residues. V was cut by 0 bases and J by 5 bases, with 10 bases left in between. CDR3 bases: TGTGCCAGCTCACCACCGAGCAGGGCTACCGGGGAGCTGTTTTTT. Translation: CASSPPSRATGELFF.

The chain uses TRBV6-1 and TRBJ2-3; 12 bases match TRBD2. Unmatched junction bases numbered 7, after V lost 4 bases and J lost 2 bases. The CDR3 loop spans 17 amino acids. Per the germline V gene, CDR1 is MNHNS and CDR2 is SASEGT. CDR3 coding DNA: TGTGCCAGCAGTGGCCCATGGACTAGCGGGGACACAGATACGCAGTATTTT. This gives the protein CASSGPWTSGDTDTQYF.

The chain couples TRBV10-3 to TRBJ1-1, with D tentatively TRBD1 (5 bases). The germline V gene encodes CDR1 ENHRY and CDR2 SYGVKD. The CDR3 is 15 amino acids. V shed 0 bases and J shed 0 bases, with 8 bases lying between them. Here the CDR3 DNA reads TGTGCCATCAGTGAGTCGGCGGGGGTGAACACTGAAGCTTTCTTT. Its protein is CAISESAGVNTEAFF.

The rearrangement uses TRBV7-8 and TRBJ1-3; D remains unclear. In germline, CDR1 is SGHVS, CDR2 FQNEAQ. The ends were cut back, 3 bases at V and 4 bases at J, with 22 bases in the middle. The length of the CDR3 is 18 residues. In DNA form, the CDR3 reads TGTGCCAGCAGCTTTTCTGAGGGCTTTTGGGAGTACGGAAACACCATATATTTT. This codes for CASSFSEGFWEYGNTIYF.

This rearrangement joins TRBV6-4 to TRBJ2-1; D unclear. Germline loops: CDR1 MRHNA, CDR2 SNTAGT. This CDR3 has 12 amino acids. With 4 bases removed from V and 4 bases from J, the gap between germline ends came to 5 bases. For the CDR3, the DNA is TGTGCCAGCAGTGTGGAGTACAATGAGCAGTTCTTC. Translated: CASSVEYNEQFF.

The J gene is TRBJ1-2, the V gene TRBV5-6; TRBD1 is a possible D gene (5 bases). CDR3 size: 15 residues. Germline loops: CDR1 SGHDT, CDR2 YYEEEE. V was clipped by 0 bases and J by 4 bases, with 13 bases between them. The CDR3 protein is CASSLVRGRGYGYTF. The CDR3 coding sequence is TGTGCCAGCAGCTTGGTGCGGGGGAGGGGCTATGGCTACACCTTC.

This CDR3 is CASSWRDRARTGELFF. The DNA of the CDR3 is TGTGCCAGCAGCTGGAGGGACAGGGCGAGGACCGGGGAGCTGTTTTTT. V usage is TRBV5-8 and J usage is TRBJ2-2; 9 bases match TRBD1. The CDR3 consists of 16 residues. Unmatched junction bases numbered 8, after V lost 3 bases and J lost 5 bases. The V gene's germline CDR1 is SGHTS and CDR2 YDEGEE. The full variable domain, completed using reference TRBV5-8 and TRBJ2-2, is EAGVTQSPTHLIKTRGQQATLRCSPISGHTSVYWYQQALGLGLQFLLWYDEGEERNRGNFPPRFSGRQFPNYSSELNVNALELEDSALYLCASSWRDRARTGELFFGEGSRLTVL.

This rearrangement joins TRBV7-6 to TRBJ1-6, with 8 nucleotides matching TRBD1. Germline CDR1 and CDR2: SGHVS and FNYEAQ. V was clipped by 4 bases and J by 10 bases; unmatched bases: 3. The CDR3 loop spans 13 amino acids. The CDR3 DNA is TGTGCCAGCAGCTCTTACAGGGGGTCACCCCTCCACTTT. Protein: CASSSYRGSPLHF.

In DNA form, the CDR3 reads TGTGCCAGCAGCCCGAGTTTGCAGGGGCGGGAAGCTTTCTTT. This encodes CASSPSLQGREAFF. V is TRBV7-9 and J is TRBJ1-1, with D possibly being TRBD1 (6 bases). The CDR3 has 14 amino acids. Trimming removed 5 bases at V and 8 bases at J, with 18 bases between. CDR1 is SEHNR and CDR2 is FQNEAQ in the germline V gene (reference sequence).

The sample holds a few counts of this clone. The chain links TRBV5-1 to TRBJ2-3; TRBD1 matches at 7 bases. V was clipped by 4 bases and J by 0 bases; unmatched bases: 8. The CDR3 consists of 16 residues. The germline V gene encodes CDR1 SGHRS and CDR2 YFSETQ. This CDR3 reads CASSLLEGASTDTQYF. CDR3 coding DNA: TGCGCCAGCAGCCTACTAGAGGGGGCTAGCACAGATACGCAGTATTTT.

Worth noting for this clone: At the DNA level, this CDR3 is encoded by other sequences in the same sample as well. The J gene is TRBJ1-1, the V gene TRBV5-1; 7 bases are shared with TRBD1. The CDR3 consists of 16 residues. V lost 4 bases and J lost 4; bases outside the gene matches: 13. The germline gives CDR1 SGHRS, CDR2 YFSETQ. In DNA, the CDR3 is TGCGCCAGCAGCGGACGGACAGGCCTTGGAAGCACTGAAGCTTTCTTT. Protein sequence: CASSGRTGLGSTEAFF.

This chain links TRBV19 with TRBJ1-4; a weak D match, TRBD1 (5 bases). Per germline, CDR1 LNHDA and CDR2 SQIVND (reference sequence). V lost 5 bases, J lost 3 bases, and 16 bases lay in between. CDR3 length: 16 residues. CDR3 sequence: CASSAEWGVANEKLFF. CDR3 nucleotide sequence: TGTGCCAGTAGTGCCGAATGGGGGGTGGCTAATGAAAAACTGTTTTTT.

The chain couples TRBV5-1 to TRBJ2-5; D is perhaps TRBD1 (6 bases). Germline assignment: CDR1 SGHRS and CDR2 YFSETQ. Trimming removed 1 base from V and 4 bases from J, with 14 bases in between. This CDR3 spans 15 amino acids. CDR3 bases: TGCGCCAGCAGCTTGATGTCAGGGGTGGCAGAGACCCAGTACTTC. Translating it yields CASSLMSGVAETQYF.

The V and J genes are TRBV4-2 and TRBJ2-1, with D tentatively TRBD2 (5 bases). The CDR3 length is 11 residues. CDR1 and CDR2 from the germline V gene are LGHNA and YNFKEQ. Trimming took 7 bases from V and 5 from J, leaving 6 bases between them. The CDR3 sequence is CASKRDNEQFF. The DNA of the CDR3 is TGTGCCAGCAAGAGGGACAATGAGCAGTTCTTC.

The chain uses TRBV6-5 and TRBJ2-5; no clear D. V lost 5 bases to trimming and J lost 2 bases, with 12 bases between them. Germline CDR1 and CDR2: MNHEY and SVGAGI. The length of the CDR3 is 14 residues. In DNA, the CDR3 is TGTGCCAGCAGTCCCCGCGGCCGGCAAGAGACCCAGTACTTC. Protein: CASSPRGRQETQYF.

The V and J genes are TRBV27 and TRBJ1-1; no reliable D call. V lost 4 bases, J lost 6 bases, and 15 bases lay in between. Germline lookup yields CDR1 MNHEY and CDR2 SMNVEV (reference sequence). The length of the CDR3 is 14 residues. The CDR3 sequence: CASSSRGYPAEAFF. The DNA for the CDR3 is TGTGCCAGCAGTTCGCGGGGTTATCCGGCTGAAGCTTTCTTT.

The chain combines TRBV6-1 with TRBJ1-4; D unresolved. The V end lost 7 bases, the J end lost 11 bases, and 23 bases lay between the germline ends. The CDR3 contains 15 residues. The V gene's germline CDR1 is MNHNS and CDR2 SASEGT. CDR3 bases: TGTGCCAGCACCGACCTCGAATGGAACGGGAACAAACTGTTTTTT. It encodes CASTDLEWNGNKLFF.